This T cell receptor (beta chain) was observed in a study of blood T cells in healthy people across ages. This clonotype was seen a few times. The use of a sample-barcoded 5' primer and a J-beta primer mix characterized a second PCR of roughly 6 to 11 cycles. TCRdb independently ran MiXCR on the 5' RACE reads; one entry per CDR3 protein. The sample carries around 940,000 distinct CDR3 sequences, just over 50% recorded once. This CDR3 comprises 17 residues. Losses at the gene ends were 4 bases for V and 3 bases for J; bases not matched to a gene: 10. CDR1 SGHRS and CDR2 YFSETQ come from the germline V gene.

This rearrangement joins TRBV5-1 to TRBJ2-3, with 11 bases identical to TRBD2. Input material: blood. This TCR came from a woman aged 60-75 years in good health. This CDR3 is CASSPANSGRGTDTQYF. The CDR3 nucleotides read TGCGCCAGCAGCCCGGCGAATAGCGGGAGGGGAACAGATACGCAGTATTTT.